The present T cell receptor (beta chain) was sequenced within a study of blood T cells in healthy people across ages. Study-level findings and limits: Unsorted PBMCs ruled out conclusive naive versus antigen-experienced comparison.

Remarks on this clonotype: Its antigen is as yet unknown.

Samples had at least 7 million PBMCs isolated from them. V was clipped by 4 bases and J by 3 bases, with 4 bases between them. This CDR3 has 13 residues. Germline V gene lookup returns CDR1 LGHNA and CDR2 YSLEER. PCR was performed a second time for about 6 to 12 cycles using a sample-barcoded 5' primer and a J-beta primer mix. Tagging of each cDNA molecule was performed by a template-switch adaptor with 12 random nucleotides. A minimum of 3 million CDR3-containing paired-end reads was obtained for each sample. One entry per CDR3 protein, called by TCRdb with MiXCR from the 5' RACE reads. The sample lists about 400,000 distinct CDR3 sequences, roughly half occurring once.

The sequenced sample was blood. The clonotype originates from a man in his 60s in good health. The chain couples TRBV4-3 to TRBJ1-6; D ambiguous. The CDR3: CASSRDYNSPLHF. The CDR3 DNA is TGCGCCAGCAGCCGGGACTATAATTCACCCCTCCACTTT.